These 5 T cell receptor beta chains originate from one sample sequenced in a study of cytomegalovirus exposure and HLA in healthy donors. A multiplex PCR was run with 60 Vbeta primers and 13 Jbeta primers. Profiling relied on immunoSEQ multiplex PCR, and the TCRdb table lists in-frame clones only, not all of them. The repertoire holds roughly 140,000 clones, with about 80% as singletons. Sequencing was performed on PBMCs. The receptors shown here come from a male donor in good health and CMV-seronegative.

The CDR3 loop is CASSQTGGNTEAFF. CDR3 in DNA: TGTGCCAGCAGTCAGACAGGGGGCAACACTGAAGCTTTCTTT. This chain links TRBV6-5 with TRBJ1-1; the match to TRBD1 covers 10 bases. V lost 5 bases and J lost 2; bases outside the gene matches: 2. This CDR3 has 14 amino acids. Germline V gene lookup returns CDR1 MNHEY and CDR2 SVGAGI.

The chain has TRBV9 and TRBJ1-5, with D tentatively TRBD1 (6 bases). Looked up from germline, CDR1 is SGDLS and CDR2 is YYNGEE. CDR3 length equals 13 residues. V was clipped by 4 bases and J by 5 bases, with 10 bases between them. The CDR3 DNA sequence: TGTGCCAGCAGCATGGACAGTTATCAGCCCCAGCATTTT. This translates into CASSMDSYQPQHF.

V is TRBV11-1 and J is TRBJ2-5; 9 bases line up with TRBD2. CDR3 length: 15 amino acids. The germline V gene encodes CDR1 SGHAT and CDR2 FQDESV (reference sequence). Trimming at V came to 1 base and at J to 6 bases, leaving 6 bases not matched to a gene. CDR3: CASSLVRGGRQTQYF. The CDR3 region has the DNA TGTGCCAGCAGCTTAGTGCGGGGGGGCCGACAGACCCAGTACTTC. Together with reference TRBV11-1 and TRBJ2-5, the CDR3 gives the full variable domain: EAEVAQSPRYKITEKSQAVAFWCDPISGHATLYWYRQILGQGPELLVQFQDESVVDDSQLPKDRFSAERLKGVDSTLKIQPAELGDSAMYLCASSLVRGGRQTQYFGPGTRLLVL.

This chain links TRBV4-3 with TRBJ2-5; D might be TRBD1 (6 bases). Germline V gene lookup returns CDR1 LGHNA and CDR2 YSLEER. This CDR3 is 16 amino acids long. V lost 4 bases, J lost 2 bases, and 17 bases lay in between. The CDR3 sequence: CASSPGDWGIQETQYF. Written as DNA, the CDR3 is TGCGCCAGCAGCCCAGGGGATTGGGGGATTCAAGAGACCCAGTACTTC.

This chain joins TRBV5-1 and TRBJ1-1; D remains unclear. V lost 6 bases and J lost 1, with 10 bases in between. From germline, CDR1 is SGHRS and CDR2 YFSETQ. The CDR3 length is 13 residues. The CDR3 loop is CASKRTGNTEAFF. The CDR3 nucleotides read TGCGCCAGCAAACGAACGGGGAACACTGAAGCTTTCTTT.